This T cell receptor beta chain was captured in a study of cytomegalovirus exposure and HLA in healthy donors. Researchers ran the PCR with 60 Vbeta and 13 Jbeta primers. The repertoire was sequenced with immunoSEQ multiplex PCR; TCRdb's copy has only in-frame clones and lacks some. The sample includes fewer than 150,000 clones, roughly 80% of them seen just once. In regard to this clone: The antigen remains undetermined.

CDR3 length equals 16 residues. Germline lookup yields CDR1 MGHRA and CDR2 YSYEKL. Trimming removed 3 bases from V and 5 bases from J; junction bases left unmatched: 6. Study-wide findings and caveats: In a later analysis, common viral pathogens appeared linked to several of the most significant clusters.

The V gene is TRBV4-1, the J gene TRBJ2-2; 10 nucleotides align to TRBD1. Material for sequencing was PBMCs. This receptor was taken from a female donor in good health and CMV-seronegative. The chain's CDR3 is CASSQTGTGETGELFF. In DNA, the CDR3 is TGCGCCAGCAGCCAGACAGGGACAGGGGAAACCGGGGAGCTGTTTTTT.